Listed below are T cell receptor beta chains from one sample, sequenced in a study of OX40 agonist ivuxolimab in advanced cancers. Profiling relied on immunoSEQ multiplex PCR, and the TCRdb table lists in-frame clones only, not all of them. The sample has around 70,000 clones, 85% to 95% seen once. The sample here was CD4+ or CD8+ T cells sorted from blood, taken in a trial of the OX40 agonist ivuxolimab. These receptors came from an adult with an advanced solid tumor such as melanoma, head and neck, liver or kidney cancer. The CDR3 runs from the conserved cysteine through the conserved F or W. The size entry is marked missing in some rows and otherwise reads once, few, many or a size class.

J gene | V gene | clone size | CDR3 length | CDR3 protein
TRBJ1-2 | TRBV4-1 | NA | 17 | CASSQDPRESPGFGYTF
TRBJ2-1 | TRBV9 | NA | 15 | CASSVESSSYNEQFF
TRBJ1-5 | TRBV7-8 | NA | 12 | CASSVGIQPQHF
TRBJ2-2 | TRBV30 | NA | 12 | CAWFRGTGELFF
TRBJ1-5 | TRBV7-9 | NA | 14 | CASSFTGTNQPQHF
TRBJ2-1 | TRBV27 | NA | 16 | CASSLLWDRVANEQFF
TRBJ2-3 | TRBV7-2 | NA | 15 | CASSLEAGFGDTQYF
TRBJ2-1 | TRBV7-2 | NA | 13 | CASSLTSTGEQFF
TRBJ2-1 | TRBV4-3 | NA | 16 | CASSQEARSSYNEQFF
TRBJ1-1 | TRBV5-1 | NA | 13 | CASSTGGNTEAFF
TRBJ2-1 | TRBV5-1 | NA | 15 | CASSPPGPTYNEQFF
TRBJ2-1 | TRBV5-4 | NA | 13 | CASSWGQPDEQFF
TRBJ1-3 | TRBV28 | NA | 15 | CASSLLRPAGNTIYF
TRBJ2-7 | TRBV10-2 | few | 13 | CASSHGGPDEQYF
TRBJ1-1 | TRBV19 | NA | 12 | CATGQGWTEAFF
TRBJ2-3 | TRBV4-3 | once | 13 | CASSQLKGDTQYF
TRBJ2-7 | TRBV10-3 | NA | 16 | CAIREGTSGLTYEQYF
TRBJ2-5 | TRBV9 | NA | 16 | CASSDPGAGGVETQYF
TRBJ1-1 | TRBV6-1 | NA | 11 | CASLILFEAFF
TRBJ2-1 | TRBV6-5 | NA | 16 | CASSYSTSGRGYEQFF
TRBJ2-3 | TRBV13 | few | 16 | CASSLRSSGSTDTQYF
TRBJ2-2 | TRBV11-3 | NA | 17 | CASSSRLAGVNTGELFF
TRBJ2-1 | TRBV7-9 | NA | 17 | CASSLGAGRGLGFEQFF
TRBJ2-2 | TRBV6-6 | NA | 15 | CASSYWDRTTGELFF
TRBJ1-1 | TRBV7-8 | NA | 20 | CASSLARYPGQGRGNTEAFF
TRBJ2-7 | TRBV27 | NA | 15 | CASSLSLNTAYEQYF
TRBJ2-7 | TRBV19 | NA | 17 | CASSITSGSSGSYEQYF
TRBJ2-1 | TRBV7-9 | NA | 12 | CASSSYHNEQFF
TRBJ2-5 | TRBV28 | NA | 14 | CASSGLTGSKTQYF
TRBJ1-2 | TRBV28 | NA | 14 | CASSSHTGGYGYTF
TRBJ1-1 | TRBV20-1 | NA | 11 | CSASEQAEAFF
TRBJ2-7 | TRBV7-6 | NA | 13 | CASSPSGSYEQYF
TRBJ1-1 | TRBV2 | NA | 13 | CAIFRDPGSEAFF
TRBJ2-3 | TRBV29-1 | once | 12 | CSVVTQADTQYF
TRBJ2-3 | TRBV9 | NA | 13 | CASSVLTTDTQYF
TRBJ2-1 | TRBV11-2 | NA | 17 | CASSLDTRQGVYNEQFF
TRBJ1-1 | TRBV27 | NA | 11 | CVSRGGIEAFF
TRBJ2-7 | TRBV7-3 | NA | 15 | CASSLGASGSYEQYF
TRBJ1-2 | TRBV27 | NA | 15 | CASSGGTGTGDGYTF
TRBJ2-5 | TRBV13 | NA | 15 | CASSLGAQGGETQYF
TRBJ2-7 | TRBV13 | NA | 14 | CASRDTTVDGEQYF
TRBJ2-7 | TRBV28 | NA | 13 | CASSFRGTYEQYF
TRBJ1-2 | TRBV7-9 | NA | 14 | CASSLDRESYGYTF
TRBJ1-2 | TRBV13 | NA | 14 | CASSSTVANYGYTF
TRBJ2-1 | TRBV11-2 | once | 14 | CASSLGYSDNEQFF
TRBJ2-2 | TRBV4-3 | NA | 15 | CASSQDGGSAGELFF
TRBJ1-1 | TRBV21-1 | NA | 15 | CASSIGGHLNTEAFF
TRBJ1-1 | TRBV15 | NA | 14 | CATSSSRQSSEAFF
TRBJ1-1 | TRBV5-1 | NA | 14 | CASRLGQGNTEAFF
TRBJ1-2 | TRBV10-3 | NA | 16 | CAISESREGQEYGYTF
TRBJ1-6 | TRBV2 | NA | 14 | CASSEVGEGSPLHF
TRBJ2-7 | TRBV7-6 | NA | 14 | CASSPSPTSYEQYF
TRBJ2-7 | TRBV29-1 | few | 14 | CSVELGDYAYEQYF
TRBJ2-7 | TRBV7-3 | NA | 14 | CASSLGQGANEQYF